This TCR beta chain was identified during a study of identical twins. Study-wide points: Models, which agreed with sharing between unrelated individuals, nonetheless underestimated the out-of-frame TCR alpha sharing seen in monozygotic twins. Researchers reported excess low generation probability among twin-shared out-of-frame alpha sequences. For cord blood, abundant beta clonotypes had fewer insertions, unlike memory repertoires, which showed none. Excess sharing between twins was weaker in beta out-of-frame sequences.

TCRdb processed the 5' RACE reads anew with MiXCR; each CDR3 protein has one entry. The sample includes around 510,000 distinct CDR3 sequences, 14% seen only once; the top ten take about 1%. This clonotype was picked up a small number of times. Antigen unknown. This CDR3 spans 16 amino acids. Losses at the gene ends were 0 bases for V and 0 bases for J; bases not matched to a gene: 2. Germline V gene data show CDR1 as LGHNA and CDR2 as YSLEER. The data were also submitted as part of a second study, on yellow fever vaccine responses in identical twins.

The chain is built from TRBV4-3 and TRBJ2-1, with 7 bases lining up with TRBD2. Sequences were obtained from CD4+ T cells sorted from blood. This TCR came from a woman between 18 and 29 years old in good health. In DNA, the CDR3 is TGCGCCAGCAGCCAAGACAGCGGGATCTCCTACAATGAGCAGTTCTTC. Protein: CASSQDSGISYNEQFF.